Given below is one TCR beta chain in context. 5'RACE template switching added a universal primer site and UMIs to TCR cDNA. Each CDR3 protein gets one entry after TCRdb re-called the 5' RACE reads with MiXCR. Of more than 350,000 distinct CDR3 sequences listed, roughly 11% are singletons. The source of the sample is a study of T cells after yellow fever vaccination. Trimming took 2 bases from V and 12 from J, leaving 15 bases between them. Germline V gene data show CDR1 as SNHLY and CDR2 as FYNNEI. The CDR3 length is 13 residues. The sample in question was PBMCs, obtained on the day of the first yellow fever vaccination. V and J are TRBV2 and TRBJ2-3, with D perhaps matching TRBD1 or TRBD2 (6 bases each). The sequence came from a man between 18 and 35 years old who received the YFV17D yellow fever vaccine. Here the CDR3 DNA reads TGTGCCAGCAGTGAAAGGCCGGGGGCCACCCAGTATTTT. As protein: CASSERPGATQYF.